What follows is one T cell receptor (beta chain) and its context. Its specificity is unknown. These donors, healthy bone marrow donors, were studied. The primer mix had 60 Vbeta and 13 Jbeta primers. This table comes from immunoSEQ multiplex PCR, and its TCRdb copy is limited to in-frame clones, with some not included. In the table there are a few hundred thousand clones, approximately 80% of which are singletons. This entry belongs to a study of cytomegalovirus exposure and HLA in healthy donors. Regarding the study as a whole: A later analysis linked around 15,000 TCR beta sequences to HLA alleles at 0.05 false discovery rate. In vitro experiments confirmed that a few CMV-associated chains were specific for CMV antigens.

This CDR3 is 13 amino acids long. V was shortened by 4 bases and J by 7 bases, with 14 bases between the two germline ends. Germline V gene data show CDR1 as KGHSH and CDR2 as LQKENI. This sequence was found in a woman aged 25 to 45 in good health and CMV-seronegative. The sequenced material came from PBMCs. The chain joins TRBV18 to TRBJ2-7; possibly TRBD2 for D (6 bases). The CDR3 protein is CASSRDAEGEQYF. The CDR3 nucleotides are TGTGCCAGCTCACGGGACGCGGAGGGGGAGCAGTACTTC.